In its sample, the clone carrying this T cell receptor (beta chain) was seen once. V lost 4 bases, J lost 4 bases, and 5 bases stayed unmatched. This CDR3 contains 15 residues. Germline V gene data show CDR1 as WNHNN and CDR2 as SYGVQD (reference sequence). Profiling relied on immunoSEQ multiplex PCR, and the TCRdb table lists in-frame clones only, not all of them. The sample contains 100,000 to 150,000 clones, roughly 84% of which appear only once. This sample stems from a study of control samples from healthy donors and cancer patients. The TCR was taken from a man between 50 and 59 years old in good health. The chain combines TRBV10-1 with TRBJ2-3; TRBD2 matches 10 bases. Sequencing input: blood. The CDR3 spells CASSVLAGGSDTQYF. As DNA, the CDR3 is TGCGCCAGCAGTGTGTTAGCGGGGGGCTCAGATACGCAGTATTTT.